Below are 21 T cell receptor beta chains sequenced from a single sample in a study of PD-1 blockade in classical Hodgkin lymphoma. Every patient was affected by relapse after autologous stem cell transplantation, while exposure to brentuximab vedotin was not uniform. The method was immunoSEQ multiplex PCR; TCRdb's version includes in-frame clones alone and lacks a portion of them. The sample records about 58,000 clones, approximately 89% being singletons. Sample: peripheral blood mononuclear cells (PBMCs), taken before the second cycle of nivolumab. The receptors were sampled from a human donor with classical Hodgkin lymphoma.

This clone was seen a handful of times. The chain recombines TRBV7-3 with TRBJ2-5; D perhaps matches TRBD1 (6 bases). Per germline, CDR1 SGHTA and CDR2 FQGTGA. The CDR3 sequence is 16 residues long. Trimming took 5 bases from V and 1 from J, leaving 17 bases between them. CDR3 region: CASSPTPTGPQETQYF. The CDR3, as DNA: TGTGCCAGCAGCCCCACCCCCACAGGGCCCCAAGAGACCCAGTACTTC.

The chain recombines TRBV27 with TRBJ2-2; TRBD2 might be the D (7 bases). Germline CDR1 and CDR2: MNHEY and SMNVEV (reference sequence). There are 14 residues in the CDR3. The V gene lost 5 bases and the J gene lost 4 bases, with 11 bases spanning the gap. CDR3 sequence (DNA): TGTGCCAGCAGTGGGGGGGCTGGCACCGGGGAGCTGTTTTTT. It is translated as CASSGGAGTGELFF.

V is TRBV7-9 and J is TRBJ2-5; TRBD2 matches 8 bases. This CDR3 is built from 15 residues. CDR1 is SEHNR, CDR2 FQNEAQ, per germline (reference sequence). V was pared by 6 bases and J by 6 bases, with 12 bases of the junction left unmatched. The CDR3 reads CASSPQRESGKTQYF. DNA for the CDR3: TGTGCCAGCAGTCCTCAGCGGGAGAGTGGAAAGACCCAGTACTTC.

The chain is built from TRBV7-8 and TRBJ2-3, with D perhaps assigned TRBD1 or TRBD2 (5 bases each). Germline CDR1 is SGHVS and CDR2 is FQNEAQ. V lost 3 bases and J 4 bases, leaving 14 bases between the germline ends. The CDR3 is 15 amino acids. In nucleotides, the CDR3 is TGTGCCAGCAGCTTCCGGGACCCCGGGCCAGATACGCAGTATTTT. The encoded protein is CASSFRDPGPDTQYF.

The J gene is TRBJ1-6, the V gene TRBV6-5, with unresolved D. Trimming left V 0 bases short and J 8 bases short, with 11 bases between. Germline lookup yields CDR1 MNHEY and CDR2 SVGAGI. CDR3 length: 15 residues. DNA of the CDR3: TGTGCCAGCAGTTACTCGAGGATCGGGGATTCACCCCTCCACTTT. Its translation is CASSYSRIGDSPLHF.

The rearrangement links TRBV2 to TRBJ1-1; D is unclear. The germline V gene has CDR1 SNHLY and CDR2 FYNNEI. CDR3 length: 11 residues. V lost 3 bases and J 11 bases, leaving 10 bases between the germline ends. The CDR3: CASSDGDRAFF. The CDR3 DNA sequence: TGTGCCAGCAGTGATGGGGATCGGGCTTTCTTT. Full variable domain (rest looked up from reference TRBV2 and TRBJ1-1): EPEVTQTPSHQVTQMGQEVILRCVPISNHLYFYWYRQILGQKVEFLVSFYNNEISEKSEIFDDQFSVERPDGSNFTLKIRSTKLEDSAMYFCASSDGDRAFFGQGTRLTVV.

The J gene is TRBJ2-1, the V gene TRBV28, with a tentative D call TRBD2 (5 bases). V was trimmed by 3 bases and J by 3 bases, leaving 21 bases between them. The CDR3 is 18 residues long. CDR1 MDHEN and CDR2 SYDVKM come from the germline V gene. The CDR3 sequence: CASSLLSPTKILYNEQFF. CDR3 coding DNA: TGTGCCAGCAGTTTGTTATCCCCGACTAAGATCCTCTACAATGAGCAGTTCTTC.

This chain's CDR3 is CASSFRTSGANVLTF. CDR3 sequence (DNA): TGTGCCAGCAGCTTTAGGACGTCTGGGGCCAACGTCCTGACTTTC. The chain links TRBV7-2 to TRBJ2-6; the D is unclear. This CDR3 comprises 15 residues. Germline CDR1 and CDR2: SGHTA and FQGNSA. Trimming pared 3 bases from V and 1 base from J, leaving 7 bases between.

The chain joins TRBV5-1 to TRBJ2-1; D is unresolved. CDR1 and CDR2 from the germline V gene are SGHRS and YFSETQ. Trimming removed 1 base from V and 0 bases from J, with 8 bases in between. CDR3 length: 15 residues. Here the CDR3 reads CASSLTESSYNEQFF. The CDR3 DNA is TGCGCCAGCAGCTTGACAGAGAGCTCCTACAATGAGCAGTTCTTC.

DNA of the CDR3: TGTGCCAGCAGTGAGAGGGACAGCTACTCTGGGGCCAACGTCCTGACTTTC. It specifies CASSERDSYSGANVLTF. This chain links TRBV6-4 with TRBJ2-6, with 7 bases fitting TRBD1. This CDR3 has 17 residues. CDR1 and CDR2 from the germline V gene are MRHNA and SNTAGT. Unmatched junction bases numbered 5, after V lost 3 bases and J lost 0 bases.

The chain joins TRBV28 to TRBJ2-5; D might be TRBD2 (5 bases). The CDR3 extends over 16 amino acids. V was pared by 2 bases and J by 7 bases, with 20 bases between. Germline-derived CDR1 and CDR2 are MDHEN and SYDVKM. The CDR3 here is CASSLTSMSGLATQYF. The CDR3 nucleotides read TGTGCCAGCAGTTTAACAAGTATGTCGGGATTAGCGACCCAGTACTTC.

The V gene is TRBV6-5, the J gene TRBJ1-3, with D perhaps matching TRBD1 (5 bases). The germline V and J ends were trimmed by 7 bases and 0 bases, with 10 bases remaining between them. Germline V lookup: CDR1 MNHEY, CDR2 SVGAGI. The CDR3 sequence is 14 residues long. The chain's CDR3 is CASTGLGSGNTIYF. CDR3 in DNA: TGTGCCAGCACAGGGCTCGGCTCTGGAAACACCATATATTTT.

The chain couples TRBV7-8 to TRBJ1-3, with D maybe TRBD1 (6 bases). The CDR3 runs to 14 residues. Germline CDR1 is SGHVS and CDR2 is FQNEAQ. V dropped 2 bases and J dropped 1 base, with 6 bases sitting between them. CDR3 loop: CASSLTGSGNTIYF. Here the CDR3 DNA reads TGTGCCAGCAGCTTAACAGGGTCTGGAAACACCATATATTTT.

The gene calls are TRBV7-9 and TRBJ2-3, with D hard to call. The CDR3 extends over 13 amino acids. Germline CDR1 and CDR2: SEHNR and FQNEAQ (reference sequence). V lost 5 bases to trimming and J lost 2 bases, with 8 bases between them. The CDR3 DNA is TGTGCCAGCAGCCGAGGCACCACAGATACGCAGTATTTT. It encodes CASSRGTTDTQYF.

The rearrangement links TRBV27 to TRBJ2-1, with 8 bases lining up with TRBD2. The J segment lost 9 bases and the V segment lost 4 bases, leaving 11 bases of the junction unmatched. Germline V gene lookup returns CDR1 MNHEY and CDR2 SMNVEV (reference sequence). CDR3 length: 15 residues. In DNA form, the CDR3 reads TGTGCCAGCAGTTGGTCCGGGGGGGGGCAGGTTGAGCAGTTCTTC. Translation gives CASSWSGGGQVEQFF.

The J gene is TRBJ2-7, the V gene TRBV5-5; the D gene is possibly TRBD1 (5 bases). The CDR3 is 14 amino acids. Germline-derived CDR1 and CDR2 are SGHKS and YYEKEE (reference sequence). Between the trimmed V and J ends, which lost 1 base and 2 bases, there was a span of 10 bases. The CDR3 DNA sequence: TGTGCCAGCAGCTTGTTGGCAGGGACCTACGAGCAGTACTTC. Translating it yields CASSLLAGTYEQYF.

The V call is TRBV2, the J call TRBJ2-1, with 14 bases aligning to TRBD2. The trim removed 6 bases at V and 6 bases at J, leaving 13 bases unmatched. The CDR3 runs to 18 residues. Germline CDR1 is SNHLY and CDR2 is FYNNEI. The CDR3 DNA follows: TGTGCCAGCAGCCCGGGACAGGGGACTAGCGGGAGACCCAATGAGCAGTTCTTC. Translating gives CASSPGQGTSGRPNEQFF.

The chain is built from TRBV30 and TRBJ1-1; unclear D gene. The CDR3 covers 13 residues. The germline V gene encodes CDR1 GTSNPN and CDR2 SVGIG (reference sequence). Trimming cost V 0 bases and J 5 bases, with 10 bases left between them. CDR3 amino acids: CAWSVGRTTEAFF. The CDR3 DNA is TGTGCCTGGAGTGTAGGTCGAACAACTGAAGCTTTCTTT.

This clone has just one count. The rearrangement joins TRBV10-3 to TRBJ2-3; D not certain. Per germline, CDR1 ENHRY and CDR2 SYGVKD. V was trimmed by 9 bases and J by 0 bases, leaving 7 bases between them. CDR3 length equals 12 residues. The CDR3 DNA reads as TGTGCCATATCGGTTAGCACAGATACGCAGTATTTT. Translating gives CAISVSTDTQYF.

This clone was seen just once. The chain is built from TRBV5-8 and TRBJ1-2; no reliable D call. The V gene lost 0 bases and the J gene lost 0 bases, with 12 bases spanning the gap. This CDR3 region has 16 residues. Per germline, CDR1 SGHTS and CDR2 YDEGEE. CDR3 in DNA: TGTGCCAGCAGCTTGGATACCTGGAGCTCTAACTATGGCTACACCTTC. Protein product: CASSLDTWSSNYGYTF.

The rearrangement joins TRBV7-9 to TRBJ2-1, with D perhaps matching TRBD2 (6 bases). CDR3 length: 17 amino acids. Looked up from germline, CDR1 is SEHNR and CDR2 is FQNEAQ (reference sequence). Trimming removed 5 bases from V and 9 bases from J, with 26 bases in between. This chain's CDR3 is CASSPPLRESIWGEQFF. The DNA for the CDR3 is TGTGCCAGCAGCCCCCCCCTTCGGGAGTCAATCTGGGGTGAGCAGTTCTTC.